One sample yielded the 28 T cell receptor beta chains listed below, sequenced in a study of cytomegalovirus exposure and HLA in healthy donors. It was with 60 Vbeta and 13 Jbeta primers that the PCR ran. Profiled with immunoSEQ multiplex PCR; TCRdb holds only in-frame clones, not every one. The data contain roughly 120,000 clones, over 70% of them singletons. The sequencing input was PBMCs. The receptors shown here come from a woman between 18 and 29 years old in good health and CMV-seronegative.

The chain recombines TRBV5-8 with TRBJ1-5; D is uncertain. CDR1 is SGHTS, CDR2 YDEGEE, per germline. The CDR3 has 12 residues. V shed 2 bases and J shed 4 bases, with 4 bases lying between them. In nucleotides, the CDR3 is TGTGCCAGCAGCTTCCTGAATCAGCCCCAGCATTTT. It translates to CASSFLNQPQHF. Together with reference TRBV5-8 and TRBJ1-5, the CDR3 gives the full variable domain: EAGVTQSPTHLIKTRGQQATLRCSPISGHTSVYWYQQALGLGLQFLLWYDEGEERNRGNFPPRFSGRQFPNYSSELNVNALELEDSALYLCASSFLNQPQHFGDGTRLSIL.

The chain carries TRBV7-7 and TRBJ2-3; tentatively, D is TRBD2 (5 bases). Trimming pared 5 bases from V and 3 bases from J, leaving 12 bases between. Germline CDR1 is SSHAT and CDR2 is FNYEAQ (reference sequence). The CDR3 sequence is 14 residues long. CDR3 sequence (DNA): TGTGCCAGCAGCCGATTCGGGGAGACAGATACGCAGTATTTT. Translated, it gives CASSRFGETDTQYF.

This chain links TRBV29-1 with TRBJ2-6, with D perhaps matching TRBD1 (6 bases). This CDR3 comprises 16 residues. Trimming removed 5 bases from V and 2 bases from J, with 16 bases in between. Germline assignment: CDR1 SQVTM and CDR2 ANQGSEA. The CDR3: CSVPGDIGTGANVLTF. CDR3 sequence (DNA): TGCAGCGTTCCAGGGGATATAGGGACTGGGGCCAACGTCCTGACTTTC.

This chain joins TRBV7-3 and TRBJ2-3; D might be TRBD1 (5 bases). The length of the CDR3 is 14 residues. The V end lost 1 base, the J end lost 5 bases, and 10 bases lay between the germline ends. Germline CDR1 is SGHTA and CDR2 is FQGTGA. This chain's CDR3 is CASSLRAGIDTQYF. In nucleotides, the CDR3 is TGTGCCAGCAGCTTAAGGGCAGGGATAGATACGCAGTATTTT. The variable domain in full, completed from reference TRBV7-3 and TRBJ2-3, reads GAGVSQTPSNKVTEKGKYVELRCDPISGHTALYWYRQSLGQGPEFLIYFQGTGAADDSGLPNDRFFAVRPEGSVSTLKIQRTERGDSAVYLCASSLRAGIDTQYFGPGTRLTVL.

The chain joins TRBV2 to TRBJ1-4; no firm D call. The germline V gene encodes CDR1 SNHLY and CDR2 FYNNEI. The V end lost 8 bases, the J end lost 4 bases, and 20 bases lay between the germline ends. The CDR3 is 16 residues long. The chain's CDR3 is CASRGGPFRFNEKLFF. CDR3 DNA: TGTGCCAGCCGAGGAGGACCCTTTCGGTTTAATGAAAAACTGTTTTTT.

V is TRBV27 and J is TRBJ2-3; 7 positions match TRBD2. The CDR3 is 16 residues long. With 2 bases clipped from V and 2 bases from J, the junction kept 7 bases outside the gene matches. Germline loops: CDR1 MNHEY, CDR2 SMNVEV (reference sequence). The CDR3 DNA reads TGTGCCAGCAGTTTAGGGGGGGGGAGTGACACAGATACGCAGTATTTT. Its protein product is CASSLGGGSDTDTQYF.

The rearrangement joins TRBV19 to TRBJ1-4; maybe TRBD1 (5 bases). V was cut by 4 bases and J by 8 bases, with 14 bases left in between. CDR1 LNHDA and CDR2 SQIVND come from the germline V gene (reference sequence). The CDR3 loop spans 14 amino acids. The CDR3 reads CASSTWTNGEKLFF. CDR3 DNA: TGTGCCAGTAGTACTTGGACAAACGGCGAAAAACTGTTTTTT.

V and J are TRBV6-1 and TRBJ2-1, with 7 positions matching TRBD2. The CDR3 totals 16 residues. Trimming at V came to 3 bases and at J to 12 bases, leaving 17 bases not matched to a gene. Germline CDR1 is MNHNS and CDR2 is SASEGT. CDR3 in DNA: TGTGCCAGCAGTGACCTACTTCCGAGGGAGGGTGGGAGGCAGTTCTTC. Translation gives CASSDLLPREGGRQFF.

This chain links TRBV18 with TRBJ1-1; 7 nucleotides line up with TRBD1. The CDR3 totals 17 residues. CDR1 KGHSH and CDR2 LQKENI come from the germline V gene. V shed 5 bases and J 3 bases; nucleotides not matched to a gene: 15. The CDR3 here is CASSSTITGAWDTEAFF. The CDR3 region has the DNA TGTGCCAGCTCATCTACAATTACAGGGGCGTGGGACACTGAAGCTTTCTTT.

The rearrangement joins TRBV2 to TRBJ1-1, with D possibly matching TRBD1 (6 bases). The germline V and J ends were trimmed by 3 bases and 10 bases, with 12 bases remaining between them. The length of the CDR3 is 12 residues. Germline V gives CDR1 SNHLY, CDR2 FYNNEI. This CDR3 reads CASSDRGLVAFF. The CDR3 DNA follows: TGTGCCAGCAGTGACAGGGGTCTGGTAGCTTTCTTT.

The chain joins TRBV27 to TRBJ2-1; 12 nucleotides align to TRBD2. Losses at the gene ends were 3 bases for V and 3 bases for J; bases not matched to a gene: 12. CDR3 length equals 19 residues. Germline values: CDR1 MNHEY, CDR2 SMNVEV (reference sequence). CDR3 amino acids: CASSFLSGTSGRNYNEQFF. CDR3 nucleotides: TGTGCCAGCAGTTTCCTCTCCGGCACTAGCGGGAGGAACTACAATGAGCAGTTCTTC.

This chain links TRBV5-1 with TRBJ2-5; TRBD2 aligns across 12 bases. CDR1 and CDR2 (germline): SGHRS, YFSETQ. Trimming removed 2 bases from V and 1 base from J; junction bases left unmatched: 3. The CDR3 consists of 16 residues. DNA for the CDR3: TGCGCCAGCAGCTTTGGGACTAGCGGGTTCCAAGAGACCCAGTACTTC. It yields the protein CASSFGTSGFQETQYF.

The rearrangement uses TRBV2 and TRBJ2-1, with 9 nucleotides matching TRBD2. The germline CDR1 and CDR2 sequences are SNHLY and FYNNEI. CDR3 size: 17 residues. J was trimmed by 0 bases and V by 6 bases; bases with no gene match: 9. The CDR3 here is CASSSSGEKYSYNEQFF. For the CDR3, the DNA is TGTGCCAGCAGCTCTAGCGGGGAAAAGTACTCCTACAATGAGCAGTTCTTC.

The chain employs TRBV6-5 and TRBJ1-1, with TRBD1 matching over 8 bases. Germline lookup yields CDR1 MNHEY and CDR2 SVGAGI. V shed 6 bases and J 5 bases; nucleotides not matched to a gene: 8. The length of the CDR3 is 14 residues. In nucleotides, the CDR3 is TGTGCCAGCAGGCAGACAGGGGACTTGACTGAAGCTTTCTTT. Translated: CASRQTGDLTEAFF.

The chain uses TRBV11-2 and TRBJ2-3; 8 positions match TRBD2. The trim removed 7 bases at V and 4 bases at J, leaving 16 bases unmatched. The CDR3 is 17 amino acids. Germline lookup yields CDR1 SGHAT and CDR2 FQNNGV. CDR3 DNA sequence: TGTGCCAGCACCCCTCCTTTGGGGCGGGGGGTATCAGATACGCAGTATTTT. Translating gives CASTPPLGRGVSDTQYF. The full variable domain, its missing parts supplied by reference TRBV11-2 and TRBJ2-3, is EAGVAQSPRYKIIEKRQSVAFWCNPISGHATLYWYQQILGQGPKLLIQFQNNGVVDDSQLPKDRFSAERLKGVDSTLKIQPAKLEDSAVYLCASTPPLGRGVSDTQYFGPGTRLTVL.

The chain joins TRBV7-6 to TRBJ1-4, with TRBD1 matching over 9 bases. The ends lost 5 bases at V and 0 bases at J; junction bases unmatched: 10. CDR3 length: 18 amino acids. Germline values: CDR1 SGHVS, CDR2 FNYEAQ. CDR3: CASSIRGGQGSTNEKLFF. The CDR3 DNA reads as TGTGCCAGCAGCATTAGGGGGGGACAGGGCTCAACTAATGAAAAACTGTTTTTT.

The chain employs TRBV19 and TRBJ2-2; 8 bases align to TRBD1. Trimming cost V 9 bases and J 6 bases; bases outside gene matches: 9. This CDR3 is built from 14 residues. The germline CDR1 and CDR2 sequences are LNHDA and SQIVND (reference sequence). CDR3 in amino acids: CASTIQGAAGELFF. The CDR3 region has the DNA TGTGCCAGCACGATCCAGGGGGCGGCCGGGGAGCTGTTTTTT.

This chain uses TRBV11-2 with TRBJ2-1; TRBD1 matches at 7 bases. This CDR3 spans 16 amino acids. Germline CDR1 and CDR2: SGHAT and FQNNGV. V lost 5 bases, J lost 6 bases, and 13 bases stayed unmatched. The DNA for the CDR3 is TGTGCCAGCAGCGCTGCACAGGGGATAGTCGGCAATGAGCAGTTCTTC. This sequence encodes CASSAAQGIVGNEQFF.

The chain joins TRBV11-2 to TRBJ2-1, with 10 bases aligning to TRBD2. The V segment lost 5 bases and the J segment 4 bases; nucleotides outside the gene matches: 5. In germline, CDR1 is SGHAT, CDR2 FQNNGV. The length of the CDR3 is 15 residues. CDR3 nucleotide sequence: TGTGCCAGCAGCAACCAGCGGGAGGGGTACAATGAGCAGTTCTTC. Protein: CASSNQREGYNEQFF.

J is TRBJ1-3 and V is TRBV5-1, with a weak D call TRBD1 (6 bases). The V end was cut by 5 bases, the J end by 0 bases, with 9 bases between. The CDR3 covers 14 residues. The germline V gene encodes CDR1 SGHRS and CDR2 YFSETQ. CDR3 sequence (DNA): TGCGCCAGCAGTCAGGACAGCTCTGGAAACACCATATATTTT. Residues: CASSQDSSGNTIYF. Variable domain in full (rest from reference TRBV5-1 and TRBJ1-3): KAGVTQTPRYLIKTRGQQVTLSCSPISGHRSVSWYQQTPGQGLQFLFEYFSETQRNKGNFPGRFSGRQFSNSRSEMNVSTLELGDSALYLCASSQDSSGNTIYFGEGSWLTVV.

The V gene is TRBV4-3, the J gene TRBJ2-7, with a possible D match to TRBD1 (6 bases). Germline V gene lookup returns CDR1 LGHNA and CDR2 YSLEER. V was trimmed by 1 base and J by 6 bases, leaving 10 bases between them. The CDR3 length is 13 residues. The CDR3 nucleotides are TGCGCCAGCAGCCAAGGGCAGGGGTTCGAGCAGTACTTC. It specifies CASSQGQGFEQYF.

The rearrangement uses TRBV5-1 and TRBJ1-2; 9 bases line up with TRBD1. Germline V gene data show CDR1 as SGHRS and CDR2 as YFSETQ. The CDR3 loop spans 14 amino acids. V lost 4 bases and J lost 2; bases outside the gene matches: 3. CDR3 sequence (DNA): TGCGCCAGCAGCCCGACAGGGGGGAACTATGGCTACACCTTC. It is translated as CASSPTGGNYGYTF.

The chain employs TRBV5-1 and TRBJ2-5; possibly TRBD2 for D (7 bases). Trimming removed 5 bases at V and 2 bases at J, with 19 bases between. Germline-derived CDR1 and CDR2 are SGHRS and YFSETQ. The CDR3 runs to 16 residues. CDR3 in amino acids: CASSPRGGLAQETQYF. The CDR3 DNA follows: TGCGCCAGCAGTCCGAGGGGGGGTCTAGCTCAAGAGACCCAGTACTTC.

The table lists this clone with a few counts. The chain joins TRBV19 to TRBJ2-6; D is possibly TRBD2 (5 bases). There are 15 residues in the CDR3. CDR1 LNHDA and CDR2 SQIVND come from the germline V gene (reference sequence). The V and J ends lost 5 bases and 3 bases respectively, with 11 bases between them. CDR3 in amino acids: CASSFGLNGANVLTF. The CDR3 DNA reads as TGTGCCAGTAGTTTCGGACTGAATGGGGCCAACGTCCTGACTTTC.

The V call is TRBV6-5, the J call TRBJ2-6; D not certain. CDR1 is MNHEY and CDR2 is SVGAGI in the germline V gene. V lost 8 bases and J lost 4, with 6 bases in between. This CDR3 is 12 amino acids long. The DNA for the CDR3 is TGTGCCAGCTCGTCCGGGGCCAACGTCCTGACTTTC. Its protein product is CASSSGANVLTF.

This rearrangement joins TRBV7-2 to TRBJ1-3, with a possible D match to TRBD1 (6 bases). The germline V gene has CDR1 SGHTA and CDR2 FQGNSA. V was shortened by 5 bases and J by 0 bases, with 14 bases between the two germline ends. This CDR3 is 16 amino acids long. In DNA form, the CDR3 reads TGTGCCAGCAGCAAGAGTACAGGGTTCTCTGGAAACACCATATATTTT. It yields the protein CASSKSTGFSGNTIYF. Variable domain in full (rest from reference TRBV7-2 and TRBJ1-3): GAGVSQSPSNKVTEKGKDVELRCDPISGHTALYWYRQSLGQGLEFLIYFQGNSAPDKSGLPSDRFSAERTGGSVSTLTIQRTQQEDSAVYLCASSKSTGFSGNTIYFGEGSWLTVV.

Notes on this clone: Germline and junction disagree at one end, which may indicate a read error. This chain uses TRBV7-6 with TRBJ2-6, with D possibly matching TRBD1 (5 bases). This CDR3 is built from 15 residues. Germline loops: CDR1 SGHVS, CDR2 FNYEAQ. The CDR3 spells CASSLVAAGANGLTF. The CDR3 DNA follows: TGTGCCAGCAGCTTAGTGGCGGCTGGGGCCAACGGCCTGACTTTC.

The CDR3 reads CASIGQVNTEAFF. The CDR3 region has the DNA TGTGCCAGCATTGGGCAGGTAAACACTGAAGCTTTCTTT. The chain uses TRBV27 and TRBJ1-1; D is uncertain. Germline V gives CDR1 MNHEY, CDR2 SMNVEV (reference sequence). Trimming stripped 7 bases from V and 2 bases from J, with 11 bases between. CDR3 size: 13 residues.